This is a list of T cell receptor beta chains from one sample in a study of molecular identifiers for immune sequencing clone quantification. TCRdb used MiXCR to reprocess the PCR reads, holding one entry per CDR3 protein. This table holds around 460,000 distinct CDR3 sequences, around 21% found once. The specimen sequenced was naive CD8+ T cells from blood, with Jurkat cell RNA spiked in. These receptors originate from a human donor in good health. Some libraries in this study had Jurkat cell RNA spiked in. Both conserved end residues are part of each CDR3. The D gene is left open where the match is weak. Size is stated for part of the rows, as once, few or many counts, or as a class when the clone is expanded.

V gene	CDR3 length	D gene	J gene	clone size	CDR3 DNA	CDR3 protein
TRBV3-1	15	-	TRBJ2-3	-	TGTGCCAGCAGCCAAACGGGACTTGATTCAGATACGCAGTATTTT	CASSQTGLDSDTQYF
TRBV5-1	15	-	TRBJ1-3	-	TGCGCCAGCAGCTTTGACGGTCCAGTTGGAAACACCATATATTTT	CASSFDGPVGNTIYF
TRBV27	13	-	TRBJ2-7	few	TGTGCCAGCAGTCCGAATGACGGATACGAGCAGTACTTC	CASSPNDGYEQYF
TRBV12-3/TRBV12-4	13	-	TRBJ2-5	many	TGTGCCAGCAGCCCCCGGGACACTGAGACCCAGTACTTC	CASSPRDTETQYF
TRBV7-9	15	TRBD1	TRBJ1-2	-	TGTGCCAGCAGCCTAGGCCCGGGGACAGCCTATGGCTACACCTTC	CASSLGPGTAYGYTF
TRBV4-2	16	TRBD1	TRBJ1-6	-	TGTGCCAGCAGCTGGGACAGAGGGAATAGTTATTCACCCCTCCACTTT	CASSWDRGNSYSPLHF
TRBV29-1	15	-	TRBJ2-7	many	TGCAGCGTTGAAGACGGGGAGGGGGCAACCTACGAGCAGTACTTC	CSVEDGEGATYEQYF
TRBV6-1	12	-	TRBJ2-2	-	TGTGCCAGCAGTGAAAGGGCCGGGGAGCTGTTTTTT	CASSERAGELFF
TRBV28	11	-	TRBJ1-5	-	TGTGCCAGCAGTATGGGTCAGCCCCAGCATTTT	CASSMGQPQHF
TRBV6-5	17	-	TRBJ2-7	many	TGTGCCAGCAGTTACTCAGCCCGGGACCGGGGGCCCTACGAGCAGTACTTC	CASSYSARDRGPYEQYF
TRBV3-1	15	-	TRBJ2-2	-	TGTGCCAGCAGCCAAGATCCCCTCTGGGCTGGGGAGCTGTTTTTT	CASSQDPLWAGELFF
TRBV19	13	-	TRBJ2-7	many	TGTGCCAGCGGACCGGGCCAGGCCTACGAGCAGTACTTC	CASGPGQAYEQYF
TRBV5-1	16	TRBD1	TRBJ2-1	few	TGCGCCAGCAGCCCTGGAGACAGGGGGGGGGTCCATGAGCAGTTCTTC	CASSPGDRGGVHEQFF
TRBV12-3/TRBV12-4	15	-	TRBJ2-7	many	TGTGCCAGCAGCCACTTGGACGCGGCCAACTACGAGCAGTACTTC	CASSHLDAANYEQYF
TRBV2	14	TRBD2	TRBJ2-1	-	TGTGCCAGTCTCGGACTAGCGGGAGGCAATGAGCAGTTCTTC	CASLGLAGGNEQFF
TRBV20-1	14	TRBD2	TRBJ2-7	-	TGCAGTGCTGCCCCGGGACTAGCGGGTGGGGAGCAGTACTTC	CSAAPGLAGGEQYF
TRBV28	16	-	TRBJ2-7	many	TGTGCCAGCAGTTCCCTTATTGAGCGGCCCTCCTACGAGCAGTACTTC	CASSSLIERPSYEQYF
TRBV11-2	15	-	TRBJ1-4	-	TGTGCCAGCAGCTTAGTAGTCGGGTCTAGTGAAAAACTGTTTTTT	CASSLVVGSSEKLFF
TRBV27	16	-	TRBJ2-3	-	TGTGCCAGCAGTTCACCGATCCGGAGCGGCACAGATACGCAGTATTTT	CASSSPIRSGTDTQYF
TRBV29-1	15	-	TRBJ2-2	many	TGCAGCGTCGAAGCTTACGGGAGCGACACCGGGGAGCTGTTTTTT	CSVEAYGSDTGELFF
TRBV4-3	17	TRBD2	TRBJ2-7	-	TGCGCCAGCAGCCAAGATCGAGTCGGGAGGGCCTCACACGAGCAGTACTTC	CASSQDRVGRASHEQYF
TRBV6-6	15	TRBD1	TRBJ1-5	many	TGTGCCAGCAGTTCCGGGACAGGGGTAGTTCAGCCCCAGCATTTT	CASSSGTGVVQPQHF
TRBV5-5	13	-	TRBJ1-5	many	TGTGCCAGCAGCCGGGACGGCAATCAGCCCCAGCATTTT	CASSRDGNQPQHF
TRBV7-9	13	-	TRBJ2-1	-	TGTGCCAGCAGCTTATATCGGGGCAATGAGCAGTTCTTC	CASSLYRGNEQFF
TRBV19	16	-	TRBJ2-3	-	TGTGCCAGTAGTATAGTTGTGGGAGGATCACCAGATACGCAGTATTTT	CASSIVVGGSPDTQYF
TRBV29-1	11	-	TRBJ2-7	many	TGCAGCGTTTACCAGGGGTACGAGCAGTACTTC	CSVYQGYEQYF
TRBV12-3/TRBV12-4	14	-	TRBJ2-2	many	TGTGCCAGCAGTTTCGCGGGGGCAGCCGGGGAGCTGTTTTTT	CASSFAGAAGELFF
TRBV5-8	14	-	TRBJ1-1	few	TGTGCCAGCAGCTTGGGAAGGTGGGGCGGTGAAGCTTTCTTT	CASSLGRWGGEAFF
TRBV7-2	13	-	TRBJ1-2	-	TGTGCCAGCAGCTTCCTATCCGACCATGGCTACACCTTC	CASSFLSDHGYTF
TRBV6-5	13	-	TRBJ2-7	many	TGTGCCAGCACCCCGGGACGTACCTACGAGCAGTACTTC	CASTPGRTYEQYF
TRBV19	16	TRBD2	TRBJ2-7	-	TGTGCCAGTAGTCCAGGGACTAGCGGGATCGGCTACGAGCAGTACTTC	CASSPGTSGIGYEQYF
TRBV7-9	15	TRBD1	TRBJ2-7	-	TGTGCCAGCAGCTTACCCATGACAGGGGGCGACGAGCAGTACTTC	CASSLPMTGGDEQYF
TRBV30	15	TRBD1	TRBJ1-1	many	TGTGCCTGGAGTCTGACAGGGACCATGAACACTGAAGCTTTCTTT	CAWSLTGTMNTEAFF
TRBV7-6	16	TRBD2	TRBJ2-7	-	TGTGCCAGCAGCCCAATGGGGGGACTAGCCTCCTACGAGCAGTACTTC	CASSPMGGLASYEQYF
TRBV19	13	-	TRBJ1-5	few	TGTGCCAGTAGTATTGGTTGGGGTCAGCCCCAGCATTTT	CASSIGWGQPQHF
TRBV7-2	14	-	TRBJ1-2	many	TGTGCCAGCAGCCATAATCAGGCAGGGTATGGCTACACCTTC	CASSHNQAGYGYTF
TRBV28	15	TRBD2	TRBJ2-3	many	TGTGCCAGCAGTTCCCTACTAGCGGCAGCAGATACGCAGTATTTT	CASSSLLAAADTQYF
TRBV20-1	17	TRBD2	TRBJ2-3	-	TGCAGTGCTAGGTCCCCCCTAGCGGGAGGGTTAATAGATACGCAGTATTTT	CSARSPLAGGLIDTQYF
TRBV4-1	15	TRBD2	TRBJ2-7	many	TGCGCCAGCAGCCACTCCGGGACTACTGCCTACGAGCAGTACTTC	CASSHSGTTAYEQYF
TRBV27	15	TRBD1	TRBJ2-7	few	TGTGCCAGCAGTTTATCCGGGGACAGCCTCTACGAGCAGTACTTC	CASSLSGDSLYEQYF
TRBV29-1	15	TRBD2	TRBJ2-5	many	TGCAGCGTTGTAAAAGCGGGAGAATATTCGGAGACCCAGTACTTC	CSVVKAGEYSETQYF
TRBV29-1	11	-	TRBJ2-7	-	TGCAGCGTAGGGACCTTTTACGAGCAGTACTTC	CSVGTFYEQYF
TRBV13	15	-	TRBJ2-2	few	TGTGCCAGCAGCTTTTCTAGACCCAACACCGGGGAGCTGTTTTTT	CASSFSRPNTGELFF
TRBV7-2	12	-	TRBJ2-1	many	TGTGCCAGCAGCCCCTGGGGGGAGCAGCAGTTCTTC	CASSPWGEQQFF
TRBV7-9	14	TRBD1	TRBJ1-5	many	TGTGCCAGCAGTGACAGGGACGGACTTCAGCCCCAGCATTTT	CASSDRDGLQPQHF
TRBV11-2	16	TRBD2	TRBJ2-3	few	TGTGCCAGCAGCTTAGAGAGGGCGGGGGGGTTAGATACGCAGTATTTT	CASSLERAGGLDTQYF
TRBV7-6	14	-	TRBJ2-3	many	TGTGCCAGCAGCCCTCTTGCGGGCACAGATACGCAGTATTTT	CASSPLAGTDTQYF
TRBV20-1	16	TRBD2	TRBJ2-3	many	TGCAGTGCTAGAGATGTTAGCGGGCGAGGGACAGATACGCAGTATTTT	CSARDVSGRGTDTQYF
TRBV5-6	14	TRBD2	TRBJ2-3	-	TGTGCCAGCAGCGGCCTAGCGGGCACAGATACGCGGTATTTT	CASSGLAGTDTRYF
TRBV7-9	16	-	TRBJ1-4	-	TGTGCCAGCAGCCCGGGGTCCGGAGGGACTAATGAAAAACTGTTTTTT	CASSPGSGGTNEKLFF
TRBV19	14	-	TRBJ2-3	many	TGTGCCAGTAGTCCAAGGGCAGTCACAGATACGCAGTATTTT	CASSPRAVTDTQYF
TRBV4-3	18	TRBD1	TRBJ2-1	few	TGCGCCAGCAGCCAAGTAGTGAGTGAGGGACAGAATTACAATGAGCAGTTCTTC	CASSQVVSEGQNYNEQFF
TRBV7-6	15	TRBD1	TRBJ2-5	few	TGTGCCAGCAGCAAGACCGGCTCAGGGGGAGAGACCCAGTACTTC	CASSKTGSGGETQYF
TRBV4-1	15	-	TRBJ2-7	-	TGCGCCAGCAGCCAGGGACCGCAGGTTATTTACGAGCAGTACTTC	CASSQGPQVIYEQYF
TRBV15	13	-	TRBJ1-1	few	TGTGCCACCAGCGAGGACAGCGGCACTGAAGCTTTCTTT	CATSEDSGTEAFF